These 4 T cell receptor beta chains came from one sample sequenced in a study of cytomegalovirus exposure and HLA in healthy donors. Primers included in the PCR were 60 Vbeta and 13 Jbeta primers. Method: immunoSEQ multiplex PCR; TCRdb's copy keeps in-frame clones and lacks some. The data show some 190,000 clones, about 88% seen once. The sequenced sample was PBMCs. The source is a woman in her 30s in good health and CMV-seronegative.

In its sample, this clone was seen a few times. The chain recombines TRBV11-2 with TRBJ1-2; 11 bases fit TRBD1. CDR3 length: 15 residues. Trimming cost V 1 base and J 8 bases; bases outside gene matches: 6. The germline CDR1 and CDR2 sequences are SGHAT and FQNNGV. The CDR3 here is CASSLVKGQGGGYTF. CDR3 sequence (DNA): TGTGCCAGCAGCTTAGTTAAGGGACAGGGGGGCGGCTACACCTTC.

V and J are TRBV5-6 and TRBJ2-2; 7 bases are a match to TRBD2. Germline V lookup: CDR1 SGHDT, CDR2 YYEEEE. After removal of 4 bases from V and 2 bases from J, the junction contained 11 bases not matched to a gene. The CDR3 totals 17 residues. CDR3 residues: CASSLPWSGANTGELFF. CDR3 coding DNA: TGTGCCAGCAGCCTACCGTGGAGCGGGGCAAACACCGGGGAGCTGTTTTTT.

The rearrangement joins TRBV18 to TRBJ2-5; D remains ambiguous. V lost 6 bases, J lost 5 bases, and 10 bases lay in between. This CDR3 region has 12 residues. Germline V gene sequence: CDR1 KGHSH, CDR2 LQKENI. For the CDR3, the DNA is TGTGCCAGCTCTCCAATCGGGGAGACCCAGTACTTC. Protein sequence: CASSPIGETQYF. The whole variable domain, remainder taken from reference TRBV18 and TRBJ2-5, is NAGVMQNPRHLVRRRGQEARLRCSPMKGHSHVYWYRQLPEEGLKFMVYLQKENIIDESGMPKERFSAEFPKEGPSILRIQQVVRGDSAAYFCASSPIGETQYFGPGTRLLVL.

As for this clone: Distinct nucleotide sequences in the sample also encode this CDR3. This sequence joins TRBV6-1 and TRBJ1-2; D is undetermined. Germline V lookup: CDR1 MNHNS, CDR2 SASEGT. Trimming took 1 base from V and 5 from J, leaving 8 bases between them. CDR3 length: 13 amino acids. The DNA for the CDR3 is TGTGCCAGCAGTGAAGTAGGAGGGTATGGCTACACCTTC. Its protein product is CASSEVGGYGYTF.